This TCR beta chain was captured by sequencing in a study of Graves' ophthalmopathy and Graves' hyperthyroidism. Looking at the study overall: The authors collected peripheral blood at initial diagnosis, before any treatment. General study results and limits: Also, most clonotypes expanded in the thyroid above 0.001 frequency appeared in blood.

There are many counts of this clonotype. Its antigen remains unidentified. RNA served as the template for amplifying TCR beta CDR3 regions. Investigators did first-round RT-PCR with HTBI primers, then second-round multiplex PCR. TCRdb fed the multiplex PCR reads into MiXCR, producing one record per CDR3 protein. The table lists about 380,000 distinct CDR3 sequences, over 15% of them singletons. Patients newly diagnosed with hyperthyroidism, under 2 months' duration, were aged 18 to 65, the study reports. The PBMC fraction was derived from under 11 ml of fresh peripheral blood. The origin of this receptor is a woman younger than 35 with stable Graves' hyperthyroidism. The sequenced sample consisted of peripheral blood.

CDR3 sequence: CASGLEGSNQPQHF. The CDR3 DNA reads TGTGCTAGTGGTTTGGAGGGGAGTAATCAGCCCCAGCATTTT. The V call is TRBV12-5, the J call TRBJ1-5, with D maybe TRBD1 (5 bases). The CDR3 is 14 residues long. The germline gives CDR1 LGHNT, CDR2 FRNRAP. V dropped 1 base and J dropped 4 bases, with 8 bases sitting between them.